What follows are 26 T cell receptor beta chains derived from one specimen sequenced in a study of blood T cell repertoires in COVID-19. Produced via immunoSEQ multiplex PCR; TCRdb's table is partial and in-frame only. The sample contains 320,000 or so clones, roughly 88% of which appear only once. The material sequenced was PBMCs or T cells enriched from blood (not recorded which). The receptors here all came from a man aged 30-40 years who had recovered from COVID-19.

This clone was recorded once. The V call is TRBV2, the J call TRBJ2-7, with 8 bases lining up with TRBD1. The CDR3 covers 13 residues. Trimming at V came to 8 bases and at J to 6 bases, leaving 9 bases not matched to a gene. Germline V gene sequence: CDR1 SNHLY, CDR2 FYNNEI. For the CDR3, the DNA is TGTGCCAGCGTCCGCGACAGGGGTCCCGAGCAGTACTTC. Encoded protein: CASVRDRGPEQYF.

This clone was detected ten times or more. The genes are TRBV27 and TRBJ1-1; the match to TRBD1 covers 8 bases. From germline, CDR1 is MNHEY and CDR2 SMNVEV (reference sequence). CDR3 length: 15 residues. Trimming cost V 6 bases and J 2 bases; bases outside gene matches: 8. The CDR3 sequence: CASSAKDRVNTEAFF. CDR3 bases: TGTGCCAGCAGCGCCAAGGACAGGGTTAACACTGAAGCTTTCTTT.

This clone was counted only a few times. J is TRBJ2-1 and V is TRBV30, with D possibly being TRBD1 (5 bases). The V gene lost 5 bases and the J gene lost 2 bases, with 7 bases spanning the gap. The germline gives CDR1 GTSNPN, CDR2 SVGIG (reference sequence). The CDR3 has 12 residues. CDR3 region: CAWGAAYNEQFF. CDR3 bases: TGTGCCTGGGGGGCCGCCTACAATGAGCAGTTCTTC.

This clone occurred a few times. This chain connects TRBV3-1 (or the pseudogene TRBV3-2) to TRBJ1-1; no clear D gene. V shed 1 base and J shed 1 base, with 13 bases lying between them. The CDR3 length is 16 residues. The germline V gene has CDR1 LGHDT and CDR2 YNNKEL (reference sequence). The DNA for the CDR3 is TGTGCCAGCAGCCAAGCTATTGTAGCGTCGAACACTGAAGCTTTCTTT. Residues: CASSQAIVASNTEAFF.

The rearrangement links TRBV5-8 to TRBJ1-6; D might be TRBD1 (6 bases). CDR3 length: 15 residues. V was cut by 4 bases and J by 8 bases, with 16 bases left in between. Germline V CDR1 and CDR2: SGHTS, YDEGEE. The CDR3 sequence: CASSKGTSRYSPLHF. The CDR3 DNA follows: TGTGCCAGCAGCAAAGGGACAAGCCGATATTCACCCCTCCACTTT.

This clone was seen once. This chain uses TRBV21-1 with TRBJ1-5. TRBV21-1 is tagged as a pseudogene. There are 14 residues in the CDR3. The CDR3 DNA is TGTGCCAGCAGGACTTCGGGGTTCCATCAGCCCCAGCATTTT. Amino acid sequence: CASRTSGFHQPQHF.

This rearrangement joins TRBV9 to TRBJ2-3; the match to TRBD2 covers 7 bases. The CDR3 is 18 residues long. The V and J ends lost 0 bases and 1 base, in that order; junction bases with no gene match: 11. In germline, CDR1 is SGDLS, CDR2 YYNGEE. CDR3 DNA: TGTGCCAGCAGCGTAGTCGCATGGGCTAGCGGACGCACAGATACGCAGTATTTT. Amino acids: CASSVVAWASGRTDTQYF.

The chain combines TRBV2 with TRBJ1-6; D remains ambiguous. Germline lookup yields CDR1 SNHLY and CDR2 FYNNEI. CDR3 length equals 12 residues. Deletions cut 4 bases from V and 7 bases from J, with 5 bases between. The CDR3 is CASSVSNSPLHF. DNA of the CDR3: TGTGCCAGCAGTGTATCCAATTCACCCCTCCACTTT.

The chain is built from TRBV13 and TRBJ2-2; D is possibly TRBD1 (6 bases). Germline V gene data show CDR1 as PRHDT and CDR2 as FYEKMQ (reference sequence). The CDR3 spans 14 residues. Trimming stripped 5 bases from V and 7 bases from J, with 14 bases between. The CDR3: CASSLRTGYGELFF. The CDR3, as DNA: TGTGCCAGCAGCCTCCGAACAGGGTACGGGGAGCTGTTTTTT.

This clone appeared once. The chain has TRBV11-2 and TRBJ2-1; 10 bases line up with TRBD1. Per germline, CDR1 SGHAT and CDR2 FQNNGV. The CDR3 length is 15 residues. Germline trimming cut 6 bases from V and 8 bases from J; bases unmatched to any gene: 10. CDR3 sequence: CASRLSGQGSDEQFF. CDR3 sequence (DNA): TGTGCCAGCAGACTTTCGGGACAGGGGAGCGATGAGCAGTTCTTC.

The chain links TRBV21-1 to TRBJ1-2; the table's D call, TRBD1, was not checked against the DNA. TRBV21-1 is designated a pseudogene. The CDR3 runs to 13 residues. The CDR3, as DNA: TGTGCCAGCAGCAAAGACAGGGAATACGGCTACACCTTC. This gives the protein CASSKDREYGYTF.

The rearrangement links TRBV7-2 to TRBJ1-2; a weak D match, TRBD1 (6 bases). Germline values: CDR1 SGHTA, CDR2 FQGNSA. This CDR3 contains 16 residues. Trimming removed 7 bases at V and 0 bases at J, with 18 bases between. The CDR3 coding sequence is TGTGCCAGCAACAAACTACCGGGACAAACTAACTATGGCTACACCTTC. Translating it yields CASNKLPGQTNYGYTF.

V and J are TRBV10-3 and TRBJ2-7, with a possible D match to TRBD1 (5 bases). Germline lookup yields CDR1 ENHRY and CDR2 SYGVKD. Trimming stripped 5 bases from V and 0 bases from J, with 14 bases between. The CDR3 extends over 15 amino acids. CDR3 region: CAISSQGSPSYEQYF. DNA of the CDR3: TGTGCCATCAGTAGCCAGGGTTCCCCCTCCTACGAGCAGTACTTC.

V is TRBV5-1 and J is TRBJ2-1; D possibly corresponds to TRBD2 (7 bases). Trimming cost V 1 base and J 7 bases, with 21 bases left between them. This CDR3 is built from 17 residues. Germline CDR1 SGHRS, CDR2 YFSETQ. The CDR3 DNA follows: TGCGCCAGCAGCTTGAGTCTAGCGGCAGGGGCTGGAAATGAGCAGTTCTTC. Residues: CASSLSLAAGAGNEQFF.

This clone appeared a few times. The chain is built from TRBV9 and TRBJ2-2, with 8 bases matching TRBD2. CDR3 size: 15 residues. Germline CDR1 is SGDLS and CDR2 is YYNGEE. Losses at the gene ends were 3 bases for V and 7 bases for J; bases not matched to a gene: 8. The CDR3 sequence: CASSASTSVIGELFF. CDR3 nucleotide sequence: TGTGCCAGCAGCGCCTCGACTAGCGTTATCGGGGAGCTGTTTTTT.

J is TRBJ1-1 and V is TRBV5-4; TRBD1 agrees at 7 bases. Germline V gene data show CDR1 as SGHNT and CDR2 as YYREEE (reference sequence). There are 13 residues in the CDR3. V gave up 3 bases and J gave up 6 bases; unmatched junction bases: 5. The CDR3 is CASSYVQGPEAFF. CDR3 DNA sequence: TGTGCCAGCAGCTATGTACAGGGGCCTGAAGCTTTCTTT. Drawing the rest from reference TRBV5-4 and TRBJ1-1, the complete variable domain is ETGVTQSPTHLIKTRGQQVTLRCSSQSGHNTVSWYQQALGQGPQFIFQYYREEENGRGNFPPRFSGLQFPNYSSELNVNALELDDSALYLCASSYVQGPEAFFGQGTRLTVV.

This clone was seen a handful of times. The chain combines TRBV27 with TRBJ2-4; perhaps TRBD2 as D (6 bases). Germline V CDR1 and CDR2: MNHEY, SMNVEV (reference sequence). V was clipped by 0 bases and J by 7 bases, with 13 bases between them. The CDR3 is made up of 15 amino acids. The DNA for the CDR3 is TGTGCCAGCAGTTTATCGGGCGGGACGTCGAACATTCAGTACTTC. Encoded protein: CASSLSGGTSNIQYF.

The chain combines TRBV2 with TRBJ1-3; tentative D call: TRBD1 (6 bases). The CDR3 runs to 15 residues. Trimming removed 3 bases at V and 0 bases at J, with 9 bases between. In germline, CDR1 is SNHLY, CDR2 FYNNEI. The CDR3 DNA reads as TGTGCCAGCAGTGATGACAGGAGCTCTGGAAACACCATATATTTT. Translated, it gives CASSDDRSSGNTIYF.

This chain joins TRBV7-3 and TRBJ1-6; 9 positions match TRBD1. The V segment lost 5 bases and the J segment 4 bases; nucleotides outside the gene matches: 3. Germline V gives CDR1 SGHTA, CDR2 FQGTGA. CDR3 size: 15 residues. The DNA for the CDR3 is TGTGCCAGCAGCGTCGGACAGGGGTATAATTCACCCCTCCACTTT. Translated, it gives CASSVGQGYNSPLHF.

V gene TRBV6-5 combines with J gene TRBJ1-6; 9 bases align to TRBD1. The germline V gene encodes CDR1 MNHEY and CDR2 SVGAGI. V shed 5 bases, J shed 9 bases, and the junction held 8 bases outside the gene matches. This CDR3 region has 15 residues. CDR3 DNA: TGTGCCAGCAGTCTTTCCGGGACAGGGATTTCACCCCTCCACTTT. It encodes CASSLSGTGISPLHF.

Turning to this clone: The sample contains more than one DNA sequence encoding this CDR3. CDR3 nucleotides: TGTGCCAGCACCCCGGGACAGGGGGATCAGCCCCAGCATTTT. This gives the protein CASTPGQGDQPQHF. This chain uses TRBV28 with TRBJ1-5; the match to TRBD1 covers 11 bases. V was pared by 7 bases and J by 5 bases, with 4 bases of the junction left unmatched. Germline loops: CDR1 MDHEN, CDR2 SYDVKM. The CDR3 has 14 residues.

This clone was picked up a small number of times. This rearrangement joins TRBV5-3 to TRBJ1-6; D is undetermined. TRBV5-3 is classed as an ORF, of uncertain function. The V and J ends lost 4 bases and 10 bases respectively, with 15 bases between them. The CDR3 is made up of 14 amino acids. The CDR3 protein is CARSKRAGDSPLHF. CDR3 bases: TGTGCCAGAAGCAAGAGGGCAGGAGACTCACCCCTCCACTTT.

In its sample, this clone was seen a few times. The chain is built from TRBV4-2 and TRBJ2-3; D is possibly TRBD1 (5 bases). V was clipped by 4 bases and J by 1 base, with 18 bases between them. There are 17 residues in the CDR3. Germline V CDR1 and CDR2: LGHNA, YNFKEQ. CDR3 coding DNA: TGTGCCAGCAGCCTATCGAGCCCACAGGCGGGCACAGATACGCAGTATTTT. The encoded protein is CASSLSSPQAGTDTQYF.

J is TRBJ1-5 and V is TRBV5-1; unclear D gene. In germline, CDR1 is SGHRS, CDR2 YFSETQ. Trimming shortened V by 5 bases and J by 4 bases, and 10 bases separated the two germline ends. There are 13 residues in the CDR3. CDR3: CASREGKNQPQHF. The CDR3 DNA sequence: TGCGCCAGCAGAGAGGGAAAGAATCAGCCCCAGCATTTT.

The rearrangement uses TRBV19 and TRBJ2-3; weak D call: TRBD1 (5 bases). CDR3 length equals 14 residues. V dropped 8 bases and J dropped 4 bases, with 16 bases sitting between them. Per the germline V gene, CDR1 is LNHDA and CDR2 is SQIVND (reference sequence). As DNA, the CDR3 is TGTGCCAGTTCCTGGGGCCGGAACCCAGATACGCAGTATTTT. This codes for CASSWGRNPDTQYF.

This clone occurred once. The genes are TRBV16 and TRBJ1-6; tentative D call: TRBD1 (5 bases). The CDR3 extends over 15 amino acids. V dropped 2 bases and J dropped 3 bases, with 8 bases sitting between them. From germline, CDR1 is KGHSY and CDR2 FQNENV. The CDR3 DNA reads as TGTGCCAGCAGCCAAGCGGGGGACTATAATTCACCCCTCCACTTT. Translated, it gives CASSQAGDYNSPLHF.